This T cell receptor (beta chain) is from a study of T cell repertoires in cytomegalovirus infection. Many counts were recorded for this clonotype. The antigen is not known. There are 17 residues in the CDR3. V lost 4 bases, J lost 2 bases, and 14 bases stayed unmatched. The germline V gene has CDR1 SGHVS and CDR2 FNYEAQ. TCRdb passed the reads through MiXCR, listing each CDR3 protein once. The table has some 800,000 distinct CDR3 sequences, approximately 29% seen once. This sample comprised cultured CD8+ T cells from PBMCs, obtained from culture after CMV antigen stimulation. The chain joins TRBV7-6 to TRBJ2-7; 7 bases match TRBD1. The TCR comes from a human donor in good health (CMV status not recorded). Some clones in this sample may be carry-over from other donors' samples. CDR3 nucleotide sequence: TGTGCCAGCAGCTCAAACCACGGGACAGAAAGTCCCTACGAGCAGTACTTC. Protein product: CASSSNHGTESPYEQYF.